This T cell receptor beta chain comes out of a study of CD8 T cells in ankylosing spondylitis. Study-level findings and limits: The authors reported significant enrichment of disease-linked clones in matched ankylosing spondylitis synovial fluid. There was a TCR beta motif, made of 7 or 8 highly homologous variants, that appeared characteristic of ankylosing spondylitis blood.

V lost 5 bases and J lost 6, with 10 bases in between. CDR1 and CDR2 (germline): SQVTM, ANQGSEA. The CDR3 loop spans 12 amino acids. As regards this clonotype: Its target is not known.

TCRdb reprocessed the 5' RACE reads with MiXCR, giving one entry per CDR3 protein. The table has 700,000 to 850,000 distinct CDR3 sequences, about an eighth seen once. The clonotype originates from a male donor with ankylosing spondylitis. The sample was blood, either unsorted or a sorted T cell fraction (not recorded which). This chain connects TRBV29-1 to TRBJ1-4; tentative D call: TRBD1 (5 bases). For the CDR3, the DNA is TGCAGCGTTCTAGGGGCCGATGAAAAACTGTTTTTT. This sequence encodes CSVLGADEKLFF. Full variable domain (missing parts from reference TRBV29-1 and TRBJ1-4): SAVISQKPSRDICQRGTSLTIQCQVDSQVTMMFWYRQQPGQSLTLIATANQGSEATYESGFVIDKFPISRPNLTFSTLTVSNMSPEDSSIYLCSVLGADEKLFFGSGTQLSVL.